This T cell receptor (beta chain) came from a study of CD8+ T cells in alopecia areata. Notes on the study in general: Scalp clonality dropped significantly under tofacitinib, as did expanded CD8+ top-100 clones.

Sample treatment: oral pan-JAK inhibitor, 5-10 mg twice daily. The ends lost 0 bases at V and 4 bases at J; junction bases unmatched: 10. The CDR3 sequence is 16 residues long. Germline V lookup: CDR1 GTSNPN, CDR2 SVGIG (reference sequence). Following RNA extraction, reverse transcription yielded cDNA that acted as the sequencing template. Produced via immunoSEQ multiplex PCR; TCRdb's table is partial and in-frame only. The table shows under 250,000 clones, with more than 45% occurring only once. Of note for this clone: Its target is not known.

This receptor was identified in a human donor with alopecia areata. The sample in question was CD4+ T cells sorted from blood, obtained at week 4, from a patient treated with tofacitinib. The chain is built from TRBV30 and TRBJ1-1; 8 nucleotides match TRBD1. CDR3 nucleotide sequence: TGTGCCTGGAGTGTATGGGGGGACAGGACCGCCACTGAAGCTTTCTTT. This encodes CAWSVWGDRTATEAFF.